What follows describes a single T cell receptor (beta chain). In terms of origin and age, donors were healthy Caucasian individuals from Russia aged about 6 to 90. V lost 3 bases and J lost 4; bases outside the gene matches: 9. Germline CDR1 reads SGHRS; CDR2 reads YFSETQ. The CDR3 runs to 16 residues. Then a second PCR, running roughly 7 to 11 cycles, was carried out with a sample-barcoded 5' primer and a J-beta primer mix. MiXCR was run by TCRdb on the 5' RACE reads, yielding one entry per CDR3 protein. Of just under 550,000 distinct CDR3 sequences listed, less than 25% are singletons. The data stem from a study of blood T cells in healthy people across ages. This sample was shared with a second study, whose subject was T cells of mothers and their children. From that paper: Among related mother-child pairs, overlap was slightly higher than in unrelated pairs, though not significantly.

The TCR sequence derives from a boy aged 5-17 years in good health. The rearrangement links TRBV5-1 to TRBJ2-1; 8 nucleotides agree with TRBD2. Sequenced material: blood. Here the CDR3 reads CASSSGLAYSYNEQFF. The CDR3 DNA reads TGCGCCAGCAGCTCAGGACTAGCCTACTCGTACAATGAGCAGTTCTTC. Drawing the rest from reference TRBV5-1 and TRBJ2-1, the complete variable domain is KAGVTQTPRYLIKTRGQQVTLSCSPISGHRSVSWYQQTPGQGLQFLFEYFSETQRNKGNFPGRFSGRQFSNSRSEMNVSTLELGDSALYLCASSSGLAYSYNEQFFGPGTRLTVL.